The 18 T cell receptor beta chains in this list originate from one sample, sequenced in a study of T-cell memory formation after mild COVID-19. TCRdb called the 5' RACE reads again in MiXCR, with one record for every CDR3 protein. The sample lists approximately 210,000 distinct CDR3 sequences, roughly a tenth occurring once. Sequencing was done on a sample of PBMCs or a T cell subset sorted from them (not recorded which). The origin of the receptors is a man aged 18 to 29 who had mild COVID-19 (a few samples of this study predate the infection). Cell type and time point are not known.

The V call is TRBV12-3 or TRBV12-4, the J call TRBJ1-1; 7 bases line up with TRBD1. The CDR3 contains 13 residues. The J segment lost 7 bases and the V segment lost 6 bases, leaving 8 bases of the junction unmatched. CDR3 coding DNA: TGTGCCAGCAGCTGGGACAGACGCCATGAAGCTTTCTTT. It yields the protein CASSWDRRHEAFF.

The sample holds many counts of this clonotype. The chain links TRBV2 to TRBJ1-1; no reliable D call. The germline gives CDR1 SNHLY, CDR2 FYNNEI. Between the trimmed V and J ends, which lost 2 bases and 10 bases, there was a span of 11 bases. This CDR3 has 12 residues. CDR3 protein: CASSESRTGAFF. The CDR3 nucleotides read TGTGCCAGCAGTGAAAGTCGGACCGGAGCTTTCTTT.

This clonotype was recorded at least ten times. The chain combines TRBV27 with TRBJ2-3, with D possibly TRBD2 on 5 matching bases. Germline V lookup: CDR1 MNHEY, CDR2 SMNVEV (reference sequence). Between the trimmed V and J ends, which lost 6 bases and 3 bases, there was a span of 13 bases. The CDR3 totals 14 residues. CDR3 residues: CASRMGRRTDTQYF. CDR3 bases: TGTGCCAGCAGGATGGGCAGGAGGACAGATACGCAGTATTTT.

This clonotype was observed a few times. The CDR3 protein is CSVVPIAAGGKETQYF. CDR3 coding DNA: TGCAGTGTCGTACCAATTGCCGCGGGGGGGAAAGAGACCCAGTACTTC. This rearrangement joins TRBV20-1 to TRBJ2-5; 9 nucleotides match TRBD2. The V and J ends lost 7 bases and 3 bases, in that order; junction bases with no gene match: 15. Germline V gives CDR1 DFQATT, CDR2 SNEGSKA (reference sequence). The CDR3 runs to 16 residues.

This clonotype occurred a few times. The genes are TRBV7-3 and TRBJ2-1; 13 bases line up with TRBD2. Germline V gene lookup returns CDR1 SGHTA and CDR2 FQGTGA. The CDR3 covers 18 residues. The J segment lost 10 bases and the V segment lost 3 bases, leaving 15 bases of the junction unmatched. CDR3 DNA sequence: TGTGCCAGCAGCTTCCAGGGACCGGGACTAGCGGGACATAGGGAGCAGTTCTTC. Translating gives CASSFQGPGLAGHREQFF. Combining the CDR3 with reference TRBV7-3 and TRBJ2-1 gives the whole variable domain GAGVSQTPSNKVTEKGKYVELRCDPISGHTALYWYRQSLGQGPEFLIYFQGTGAADDSGLPNDRFFAVRPEGSVSTLKIQRTERGDSAVYLCASSFQGPGLAGHREQFFGPGTRLTVL.

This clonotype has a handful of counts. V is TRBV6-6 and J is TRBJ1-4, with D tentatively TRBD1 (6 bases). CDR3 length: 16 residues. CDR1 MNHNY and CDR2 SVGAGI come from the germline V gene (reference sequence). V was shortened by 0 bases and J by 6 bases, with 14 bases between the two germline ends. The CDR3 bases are TGTGCCAGCAGTTACTCTGGTGTCAGGGGAGATGAAAAACTGTTTTTT. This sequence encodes CASSYSGVRGDEKLFF.

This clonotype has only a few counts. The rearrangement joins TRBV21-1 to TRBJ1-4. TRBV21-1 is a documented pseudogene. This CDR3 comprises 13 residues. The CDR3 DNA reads TGTGCCAGTGGCAACAGGAGGAGTGAAAAACTGTTTTTT. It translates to CASGNRRSEKLFF.

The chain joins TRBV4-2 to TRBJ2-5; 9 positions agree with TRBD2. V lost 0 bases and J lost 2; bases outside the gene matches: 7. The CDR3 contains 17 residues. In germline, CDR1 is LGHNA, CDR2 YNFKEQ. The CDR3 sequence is CASSQDDASGDQETQYF. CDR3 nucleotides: TGTGCCAGCAGCCAAGATGACGCTAGCGGGGATCAAGAGACCCAGTACTTC.

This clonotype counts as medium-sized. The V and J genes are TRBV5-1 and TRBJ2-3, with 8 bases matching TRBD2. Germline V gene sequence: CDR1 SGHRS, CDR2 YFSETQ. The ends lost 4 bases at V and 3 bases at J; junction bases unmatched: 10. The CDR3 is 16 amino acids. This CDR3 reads CASSSFSLAATDTQYF. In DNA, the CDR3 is TGCGCCAGCAGCAGCTTCTCACTAGCGGCGACAGATACGCAGTATTTT.

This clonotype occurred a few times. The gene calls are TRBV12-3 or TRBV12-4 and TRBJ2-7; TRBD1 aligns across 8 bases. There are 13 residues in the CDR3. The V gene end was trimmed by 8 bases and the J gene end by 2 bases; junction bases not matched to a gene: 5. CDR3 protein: CASGDRLTYEQYF. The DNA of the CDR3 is TGTGCCAGCGGGGACAGGCTGACCTACGAGCAGTACTTC.

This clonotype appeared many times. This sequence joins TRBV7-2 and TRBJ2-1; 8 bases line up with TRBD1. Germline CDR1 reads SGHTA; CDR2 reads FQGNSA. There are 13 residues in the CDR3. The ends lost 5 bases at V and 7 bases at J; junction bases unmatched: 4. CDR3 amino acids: CASSLDRGNEQFF. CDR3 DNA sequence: TGTGCCAGCAGCCTCGACAGGGGTAATGAGCAGTTCTTC.

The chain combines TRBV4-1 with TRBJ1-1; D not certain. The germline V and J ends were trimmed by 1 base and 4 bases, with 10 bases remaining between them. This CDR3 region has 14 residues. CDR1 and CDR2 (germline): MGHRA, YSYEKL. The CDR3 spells CASSQVLPSTEAFF. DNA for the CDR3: TGCGCCAGCAGCCAAGTTCTCCCGAGCACTGAAGCTTTCTTT.

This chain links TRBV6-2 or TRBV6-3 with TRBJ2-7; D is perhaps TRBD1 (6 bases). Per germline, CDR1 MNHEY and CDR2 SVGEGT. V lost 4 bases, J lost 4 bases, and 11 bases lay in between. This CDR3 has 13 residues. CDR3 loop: CASSSGQVYEQYF. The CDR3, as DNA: TGTGCCAGCAGTTCGGGACAAGTGTACGAGCAGTACTTC.

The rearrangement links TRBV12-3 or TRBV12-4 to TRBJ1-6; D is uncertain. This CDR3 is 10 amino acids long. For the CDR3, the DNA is TGTGGGACCTATAATTCACCCCTCCACTTT. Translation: CGTYNSPLHF.

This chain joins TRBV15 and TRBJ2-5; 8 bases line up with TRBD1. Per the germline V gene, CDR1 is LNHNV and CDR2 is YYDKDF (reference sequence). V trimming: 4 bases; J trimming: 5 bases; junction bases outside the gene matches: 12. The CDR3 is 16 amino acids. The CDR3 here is CATSNPNPGQAETQYF. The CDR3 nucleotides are TGTGCCACCAGCAACCCAAACCCGGGACAGGCGGAGACCCAGTACTTC. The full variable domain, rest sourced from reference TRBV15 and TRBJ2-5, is DAMVIQNPRYQVTQFGKPVTLSCSQTLNHNVMYWYQQKSSQAPKLLFHYYDKDFNNEADTPDNFQSRRPNTSFCFLDIRSPGLGDTAMYLCATSNPNPGQAETQYFGPGTRLLVL.

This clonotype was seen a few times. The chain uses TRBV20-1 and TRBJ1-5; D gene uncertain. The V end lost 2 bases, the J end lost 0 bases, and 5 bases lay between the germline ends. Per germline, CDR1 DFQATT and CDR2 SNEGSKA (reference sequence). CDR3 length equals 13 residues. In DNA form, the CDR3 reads TGCAGTGCTAGATTGGGTAGCAATCAGCCCCAGCATTTT. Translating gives CSARLGSNQPQHF.

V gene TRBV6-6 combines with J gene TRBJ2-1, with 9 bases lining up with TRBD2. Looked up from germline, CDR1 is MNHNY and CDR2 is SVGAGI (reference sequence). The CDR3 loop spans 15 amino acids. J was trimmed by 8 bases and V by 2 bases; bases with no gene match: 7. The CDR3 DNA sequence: TGTGCCAGCAGTTACAAGCGGGGGGCCACCCATGAGCAGTTCTTC. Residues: CASSYKRGATHEQFF.

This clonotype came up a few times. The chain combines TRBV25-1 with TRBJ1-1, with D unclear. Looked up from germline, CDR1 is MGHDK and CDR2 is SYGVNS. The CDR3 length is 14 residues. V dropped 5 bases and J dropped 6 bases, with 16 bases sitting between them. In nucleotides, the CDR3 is TGTGCCAGCAGTCAAGGCGCCGGGAGCGCTGAAGCTTTCTTT. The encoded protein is CASSQGAGSAEAFF.